This T cell receptor beta chain was identified in a study of somatic mutations in cytotoxic T cells in rheumatoid arthritis. V lost 0 bases and J 2 bases, leaving 5 bases between the germline ends. This CDR3 is 14 amino acids long. Germline V lookup: CDR1 PRHDT, CDR2 FYEKMQ (reference sequence). The protocol was immunoSEQ multiplex PCR, while the TCRdb copy is restricted to in-frame clones and leaves out a portion. The data contain about 19,000 clones, around 86% of them seen just once; the ten biggest clones take up roughly an eighth. The source is an adult with rheumatoid arthritis. The V and J genes are TRBV13 and TRBJ1-5; D gene ambiguous. The sequenced sample consisted of CD8+ T cells sorted from blood. This chain's CDR3 is CASSLGTGNQPQHF. Here the CDR3 DNA reads TGTGCCAGCAGCTTAGGTACGGGCAATCAGCCCCAGCATTTT.